A selection of T cell receptor beta chains follows, all from one sample in a study of OX40 agonist ivuxolimab in advanced cancers. Assay: immunoSEQ multiplex PCR; the TCRdb copy retains only in-frame clones and omits some. The data show some 100,000 clones, with less than 95% seen just once and around 0.31% held by the top ten. This specimen was CD4+ or CD8+ T cells sorted from blood, taken in a trial of the OX40 agonist ivuxolimab. These receptors all stem from an adult with an advanced solid tumor such as melanoma, head and neck, liver or kidney cancer. Both conserved end residues are part of each CDR3. A D gene is named only where the DNA matches it firmly.

17	TRBV10-3	NA	TRBJ2-4	CAISDTSSSLAKNIQYF
14	TRBV7-9	TRBD1	TRBJ2-7	CASSLDRGLIKQYF
14	TRBV6-5	NA	TRBJ1-2	CASSKTESNYGYTF
16	TRBV9	NA	TRBJ2-1	CASSVGGGKKDNEQFF
14	TRBV5-1	NA	TRBJ2-2	CASSSLANTGELFF
14	TRBV11-1	NA	TRBJ2-5	CASSLDAYRETQYF
16	TRBV11-2	NA	TRBJ2-1	CASSLGRLIPPNEQFF
16	TRBV5-1	NA	TRBJ1-1	CASSLIPGLGGTEAFF
13	TRBV5-1	NA	TRBJ2-7	CASSLAGRSEQYF
15	TRBV4-2	TRBD1	TRBJ2-2	CASSQDIRTGRMLFF
14	TRBV5-1	TRBD2	TRBJ2-3	CASSISGSADTQYF